Following are 8 T cell receptor beta chains from one sample sequenced in a study of blood T cell repertoires in COVID-19. TCRdb's copy holds only in-frame clones and misses some; the assay was immunoSEQ multiplex PCR. Of about 42,000 clones in the sample, just over 85% are singletons; the top ten hold approximately 59%. The sample taken for sequencing was peripheral blood. The receptor source for this set is a man in his sixties or seventies with acute or convalescent COVID-19.

The chain uses TRBV5-1 and TRBJ2-6; D is ambiguous. The CDR3 has 16 amino acids. Germline lookup yields CDR1 SGHRS and CDR2 YFSETQ. The ends were cut back, 0 bases at V and 0 bases at J, with 7 bases in the middle. This CDR3 reads CASSLDGNSGANVLTF. CDR3 DNA sequence: TGCGCCAGCAGCTTGGACGGTAACTCTGGGGCCAACGTCCTGACTTTC.

The chain has TRBV25-1 and TRBJ1-2; TRBD1 might be the D (5 bases). Trimming left V 3 bases short and J 5 bases short, with 13 bases between. CDR1 and CDR2 (germline): MGHDK, SYGVNS. The CDR3 contains 14 residues. The CDR3 DNA sequence: TGTGCCAGCAGTGATCAGGGCTCTAGGTATGGCTACACCTTC. This sequence encodes CASSDQGSRYGYTF.

The gene calls are TRBV25-1 and TRBJ1-2, with 10 bases that match TRBD1. The V segment lost 2 bases and the J segment 4 bases; nucleotides outside the gene matches: 4. Germline loops: CDR1 MGHDK, CDR2 SYGVNS. This CDR3 region has 15 residues. The CDR3 loop is CASSEMGQGTYGYTF. CDR3 in DNA: TGTGCCAGCAGTGAAATGGGACAGGGGACCTATGGCTACACCTTC.

The chain links TRBV12-3 or TRBV12-4 to TRBJ1-4; 8 bases are a match to TRBD1. This CDR3 is 12 amino acids long. After removal of 8 bases from V and 7 bases from J, the junction contained 3 bases not matched to a gene. CDR3 in DNA: TGTGCCAGCGGACAGGGCGGTGAAAAACTGTTTTTT. Translated: CASGQGGEKLFF.

This chain joins TRBV4-2 and TRBJ2-2, with D maybe TRBD1 (5 bases). The CDR3 is 17 residues long. Germline V lookup: CDR1 LGHNA, CDR2 YNFKEQ. The V gene lost 0 bases and the J gene lost 5 bases, with 16 bases spanning the gap. CDR3: CASSQDLGASWTGELFF. In DNA form, the CDR3 reads TGTGCCAGCAGCCAAGATCTTGGGGCCTCGTGGACCGGGGAGCTGTTTTTT.

J is TRBJ1-4 and V is TRBV29-1; maybe TRBD1 (6 bases). The length of the CDR3 is 14 residues. The V gene lost 1 base and the J gene lost 4 bases, with 10 bases spanning the gap. Germline V gene data show CDR1 as SQVTM and CDR2 as ANQGSEA. The CDR3 DNA follows: TGCAGCGTTGAAGGGCCAGGGGTTAATGAAAAACTGTTTTTT. Translation gives CSVEGPGVNEKLFF.

This clone appeared a few times. The CDR3 coding sequence is TGTGCCAGCAGCGTTAACACCCACGAGCAGTACTTC. It yields the protein CASSVNTHEQYF. The rearrangement joins TRBV9 to TRBJ2-7; unclear D gene. The CDR3 extends over 12 amino acids. V was cut by 2 bases and J by 5 bases, with 8 bases left in between. Germline V lookup: CDR1 SGDLS, CDR2 YYNGEE.

This rearrangement joins TRBV6-4 to TRBJ2-2; 9 bases match TRBD2. V dropped 4 bases and J dropped 8; count of bases not matched to a gene: 5. This CDR3 is built from 14 residues. Germline CDR1 reads MRHNA; CDR2 reads SNTAGT. The CDR3, as DNA: TGTGCCAGCAGTGTAGGGACTAGCTTAGGGGAGCTGTTTTTT. As protein: CASSVGTSLGELFF.